The rows below give T cell receptor beta chains drawn from one sample of a study of metastatic and nonmetastatic thyroid tumors. Via MiXCR, TCRdb re-called the PCR reads. The sample holds around 26,000 clones, 13% seen once. Sequenced: blood. Receptors originate from a female donor with papillary thyroid cancer or a benign thyroid nodule (not recorded which). Some clones in this sample may be carry-over from other donors' samples. Each CDR3 is given with its conserved first and last residue. D genes are given only for firm matches. Not every row has a clone size; where given, it reads once, few, many or a size class.

>.|TRBV30|TRBD1|TRBJ2-7
TGTGCCTGGAGTGTCTCCGGGACAGCCTACGAGCAGTACTTC
CAWSVSGTAYEQYF
>many|TRBV5-5|.|TRBJ1-2
TGTGCCAGCAGCAGAGTCGGAGGGGGGGCTAACTATGGCTACACCTTC
CASSRVGGGANYGYTF
>many|TRBV6-1|.|TRBJ2-5
TGTGCCAGCAGTGAATTGGCAGGGGGGGGAGGAGAGACCCAGTACTTC
CASSELAGGGGETQYF
>few|TRBV12-3/TRBV12-4|.|TRBJ1-3
TGTGCCAGCAGTTGGGACGCGAGCTCTGGAAACACCATATATTTT
CASSWDASSGNTIYF
>.|TRBV18|.|TRBJ2-7
TGTGCCAGCTCACTTCTCTCCGGGGCCAGGGAGTACGAGCAGTACTTC
CASSLLSGAREYEQYF
>.|TRBV6-2/TRBV6-3|TRBD2|TRBJ2-1
TGTGCCAGCAGTTACTCCATCCACCCTGCTAGCGGGGGAGTCTACCCCTACGTAAATGAGCAGTTCTTC
CASSYSIHPASGGVYPYVNEQFF
>.|TRBV5-6|.|TRBJ2-5
TGTGCCAGCAGCTTGGGGGAACAAGAGACCCAGTACTTC
CASSLGEQETQYF
>few|TRBV15|.|TRBJ2-3
TGTGCCACCAGCAGAGAGTGGGGGGGCACAGATACGCAGTATTTT
CATSREWGGTDTQYF
>once|TRBV5-1|TRBD1|TRBJ1-2
TGCGCCAGCAGCTTGAGTGGGACAGCTAACTATGGCTACACCTTC
CASSLSGTANYGYTF
>many|TRBV20-1|.|TRBJ1-5
TGCAGTGCTGTCAAGGGTGGAGAAGGTCAGCCCCAGCATTTT
CSAVKGGEGQPQHF
>many|TRBV11-2|TRBD2|TRBJ2-5
TGTGCCAGCAGCTTGCAAAGCGGGGAAGAGACCCAGTACTTC
CASSLQSGEETQYF
>many|TRBV28|.|TRBJ2-3
TGTGCCAGCAGTTTCCGTAGCACAGATACGCAGTATTTT
CASSFRSTDTQYF
>many|TRBV9|.|TRBJ1-3
TGTGCCAGCAGCGGTCACAGTATCTCTGGAAACACCATATATTTT
CASSGHSISGNTIYF
>many|TRBV27|.|TRBJ2-1
TGTGCCAGCAGTTTTACTGGGGTAAGCTCCTACAATGAGCAGTTCTTC
CASSFTGVSSYNEQFF
>many|TRBV11-2|.|TRBJ2-7
TGTGCCAGCAGCTTCGAGCGCCAGAGCTCCTACGAGCAGTACTTC
CASSFERQSSYEQYF
>few|TRBV12-3/TRBV12-4|TRBD1|TRBJ1-5
TGTGCCAGCAGTGCCCACAGGGGAAGCAATCAGCCCCAGCATTTT
CASSAHRGSNQPQHF
>many|TRBV3-1|.|TRBJ2-5
TGTGCCAGCAGCCAGGGCAGATTACAAGAGACCCAGTACTTC
CASSQGRLQETQYF
>few|TRBV19|.|TRBJ1-5
TGTGCCAGTAGTTCACAGGGTCGCAATCAGCCCCAGCATTTT
CASSSQGRNQPQHF
>many|TRBV6-4|TRBD2|TRBJ2-1
TGTGCCAGCAGTGACTCGATAGCGGGGGGGTACAATGAGCAGTTCTTC
CASSDSIAGGYNEQFF
>.|TRBV4-1|TRBD1|TRBJ1-4
TGCGCCAGCAGCCTCCGGGACAGCAATGAAAAACTGTTTTTT
CASSLRDSNEKLFF
>medium-sized|TRBV3-1|TRBD1|TRBJ2-7
TGTGCCAGCAGCCGGGACAGTTCACCCTACGAGCAGTACTTC
CASSRDSSPYEQYF
>many|TRBV9|TRBD2|TRBJ2-1
TGTGCCAGCAGCGGTAGCGGGAGCTCCTACAATGAGCAGTTCTTC
CASSGSGSSYNEQFF
>medium-sized|TRBV6-1|.|TRBJ2-2
TGTGCCAGCCAATTGGGGAACACCGGGGAGCTGTTTTTT
CASQLGNTGELFF
>many|TRBV9|.|TRBJ2-7
TGTGCCAGCAGCGGCCAGGGGTACGAGCAGTACTTC
CASSGQGYEQYF
>many|TRBV7-8|.|TRBJ1-2
TGTGCCAGCAGCTTATGGGGGGACTACACCTTC
CASSLWGDYTF
>many|TRBV5-1|.|TRBJ1-1
TGCGCCAGCAGCTTGGCCAAGGGTGGGACTGAAGCTTTCTTT
CASSLAKGGTEAFF
>many|TRBV28|.|TRBJ2-1
TGTGCCAGCAGTTCCCCACATAGAAATGAGCAGTTCTTC
CASSSPHRNEQFF
>many|TRBV4-1|.|TRBJ1-3
TGCGCCAGCAGCCAAACCAGGGGAAACACCATATATTTT
CASSQTRGNTIYF
>many|TRBV20-1|.|TRBJ1-1
TGCAGTGCCCTGCGGGGGGCCACTGAAGCTTTCTTT
CSALRGATEAFF
>many|TRBV7-6|.|TRBJ2-6
TGTGCCAGCAGCTTAACGCCTACTGGGGCCAACGTCCTGACTTTC
CASSLTPTGANVLTF
>many|TRBV11-2|TRBD2|TRBJ2-3
TGTGCCAGCAGCCGGACCGGGACTAGGGGTAATACGCAGTATTTT
CASSRTGTRGNTQYF
>many|TRBV11-2|.|TRBJ2-7
TGTGCCAGCAGCTCCCGTCCCTACGAGCAGTACTTC
CASSSRPYEQYF
>many|TRBV9|.|TRBJ2-3
TGTGCCAGCAGCGTAGCTCAGGGGGGGACAGATACGCAGTATTTT
CASSVAQGGTDTQYF
>many|TRBV20-1|.|TRBJ2-7
TGCAGTGCTAGAGATCTGAGGTTGGGCGTATACGAGCAGTACTTC
CSARDLRLGVYEQYF
>many|TRBV9|.|TRBJ1-2
TGTGCCAGCAGCGTAGCTACCCGGCAGTATGGCTACACCTTC
CASSVATRQYGYTF
>.|TRBV2|.|TRBJ2-7
TGTGCCAGCAGTGGGGGAGCGGTGGGGGGCGAGCAGTACTTC
CASSGGAVGGEQYF
>many|TRBV7-2|.|TRBJ2-5
TGTGCCAGCAGCTTAAACGGGATTCGGGGAGAGACCCAGTACTTC
CASSLNGIRGETQYF
>many|TRBV25-1|.|TRBJ2-2
TGTGCCAGCGGATCTTCGCGACAGGAGAACACCGGGGAGCTGTTTTTT
CASGSSRQENTGELFF
>medium-sized|TRBV2|TRBD1|TRBJ2-3
TGTGCCAGCAGTGGTTATGGACAGGGTCCAGATACGCAGTATTTT
CASSGYGQGPDTQYF
>.|TRBV12-3/TRBV12-4|TRBD2|TRBJ2-2
TGTGCCAGCAGTTTAGCGGGAGGGGTCGGGGAGCTGTTTTTT
CASSLAGGVGELFF
>many|TRBV20-1|.|TRBJ1-4
TGCAGTGCTTTCGACAATCCTAATGAAAAACTGTTTTTT
CSAFDNPNEKLFF
>many|TRBV7-2|TRBD2|TRBJ2-3
TGTGCCAGCAGCCACCAAGCGGGAGGGAGTACTAGCACAGATACGCAGTATTTT
CASSHQAGGSTSTDTQYF
>many|TRBV28|.|TRBJ1-6
TGTGCCAGCAGTCCGTCCGGGGGTTTGGGTTCGGTCTATAATTCACCCCTCCACTTT
CASSPSGGLGSVYNSPLHF
>few|TRBV6-5|.|TRBJ2-7
TGTGCCAGCCGGCGAGGGGCGTCCGAGCAGTACTTC
CASRRGASEQYF
>many|TRBV9|TRBD2|TRBJ2-3
TGTGCCAGCGGCGTAGGGGCTAGCGGGACAGATACGCAGTATTTT
CASGVGASGTDTQYF
>.|TRBV19|TRBD2|TRBJ2-1
TGTGCCAGTGGTAAAGGGCTAGCGGGAGGGCCCTCGGTGAATGAGCAGTTCTTT
CASGKGLAGGPSVNEQFF
>.|TRBV15|TRBD1|TRBJ1-5
TGTGCCACCAGCGCCCGACAGGGGGGATATAGCAATCAGCCCCAGCATTTT
CATSARQGGYSNQPQHF
>few|TRBV28|.|TRBJ1-2
TGTGCCAGCAGTTTGTTACAGGGCTGGGGCTACACCTTC
CASSLLQGWGYTF
>many|TRBV25-1|.|TRBJ2-5
TGTGCCAGCAGTGAATCCCGCCTCCGGGAGACAGGGACAAATTCGGTCCAAGAGACCCAGTACTTC
CASSESRLRETGTNSVQETQYF
>many|TRBV9|.|TRBJ2-1
TGTGCCAGCAGCGCCCGGGTGCACACGCCTTACAATGAGCAGTTCTTC
CASSARVHTPYNEQFF
>many|TRBV9|.|TRBJ2-3
TGTGCCAGCAGGAAAGGAGGGACCGGGGATACGCAGTATTTT
CASRKGGTGDTQYF
>many|TRBV28|.|TRBJ2-1
TGTGCCAGCACGGAACCACTGCACAATGAGCAGTTCTTC
CASTEPLHNEQFF
>.|TRBV20-1|TRBD1|TRBJ1-2
TGCAGTGCCTACCCAAGGGACAGGGGATATGGCTACACCTTC
CSAYPRDRGYGYTF
>few|TRBV27|.|TRBJ2-3
TGTGCCAGCAGTTCGTTCCTTACCTCTACATATACGCAGTATTTT
CASSSFLTSTYTQYF
>many|TRBV30|.|TRBJ2-5
TGTGCCTGGAGTGTACTTGCAGGAGAGACCCAGTACTTC
CAWSVLAGETQYF
>many|TRBV7-6|TRBD2|TRBJ2-3
TGTGCCAGCAGCTTCGGACTAGCGGGAGAGCCAGATACGCAGTATTTT
CASSFGLAGEPDTQYF
>many|TRBV11-1|.|TRBJ2-2
TGTGCCAGCAGCTCACAGGGCCCCGGGGAGCTGTTTTTT
CASSSQGPGELFF
>medium-sized|TRBV6-5|.|TRBJ2-7
TGTGCCAGCAGTTACGGGGACGCCGGGGGAGAGCAGTACTTC
CASSYGDAGGEQYF